The TCR beta chain under discussion was sequenced for a study of shared T cell receptors in the human thymus. The data were produced by immunoSEQ multiplex PCR, yet TCRdb's version contains in-frame clones alone and is incomplete. This sample carries hundreds of thousands of clones, about 89% of them seen once, and the ten largest clones take more than 0.009%. V lost 5 bases and J lost 2; bases outside the gene matches: 6. CDR1 is SNHLY, CDR2 FYNNEI, per germline. The CDR3 sequence is 14 residues long. The sample was also reused in another study, on human thymus T cells. This second report adds: The sample donors, healthy Finnish infants, were having corrective surgery for congenital heart defects. What appeared biased in thymic and blood repertoires was the usage of V and J genes.

The chain employs TRBV2 and TRBJ2-7, with 7 bases identical to TRBD1. The sample taken for sequencing was thymocytes. The receptor was derived from a boy in the first two years of life with a congenital heart defect. CDR3 nucleotides: TGTGCCAGCAGTTACCGGGACAGACCCTACGAGCAGTACTTC. Amino acids: CASSYRDRPYEQYF.